The 27 T cell receptor beta chains below all came from one sample that was sequenced in a study of blood T cells in healthy people across ages. A second about 7 to 11 cycle PCR used barcoded and J-beta primers. MiXCR was run by TCRdb on the 5' RACE reads, yielding one entry per CDR3 protein. The data show about 730,000 distinct CDR3 sequences, approximately 39% seen once. The sequencing sample was made of blood. The receptors originated from a woman in her sixties or seventies in good health.

This clonotype was detected only once. The gene calls are TRBV7-8 and TRBJ1-4, with TRBD1 as a possible D gene (5 bases). This CDR3 region has 17 residues. Trimming took off 4 bases at V and 0 bases at J, with 15 bases between the two ends. The germline CDR1 and CDR2 sequences are SGHVS and FQNEAQ. CDR3 region: CASSSIPQASTNEKLFF. The CDR3 nucleotides are TGTGCCAGCAGCTCCATCCCACAGGCTTCAACTAATGAAAAACTGTTTTTT.

This clonotype was seen only a few times. Compared with germline, one end of the junction differs, possibly owing to a read error. This rearrangement joins TRBV12-3 or TRBV12-4 to TRBJ2-5; 10 positions agree with TRBD2. The CDR3 covers 15 residues. CDR3 bases: TGTGCCTGCAGTGACCCAGCGGGGGGGTACTATGAGCAGTACTTC. As protein: CACSDPAGGYYEQYF.

The CDR3 region has the DNA TGTGCCAGCAGGACAGGTGAAGCTTTCTTT. Protein product: CASRTGEAFF. The V call is TRBV6-1, the J call TRBJ1-1, with D perhaps matching TRBD1 (6 bases). Germline V gene data show CDR1 as MNHNS and CDR2 as SASEGT. The V end was cut by 6 bases, the J end by 7 bases, with 6 bases between. CDR3 length: 10 residues.

This clonotype was observed a few times. V and J are TRBV4-2 and TRBJ1-2; TRBD1 might be the D (6 bases). The length of the CDR3 is 15 residues. CDR1 LGHNA and CDR2 YNFKEQ come from the germline V gene. The V end was cut by 4 bases, the J end by 1 base, with 13 bases between. CDR3 amino acids: CASSRSLDSNYGYTF. CDR3 in DNA: TGTGCCAGCAGCCGCTCCCTGGACAGTAACTATGGCTACACCTTC.

As to this clonotype: A read error may explain this, as a much larger clone is one base away. The gene calls are TRBV5-1 and TRBJ1-4; the D gene is possibly TRBD1 (5 bases). Germline V gene sequence: CDR1 SGHRS, CDR2 YFSETQ. CDR3 size: 15 residues. In nucleotides, the CDR3 is TGCGCCAGCAGCTTCAATTCGGGACTCAGTGAAGAACTGTTTTTT. This gives the protein CASSFNSGLSEELFF.

In its sample, this clonotype was seen once. This chain connects TRBV20-1 to TRBJ1-6, with TRBD1 as a possible D gene (5 bases). Germline CDR1 is DFQATT and CDR2 is SNEGSKA (reference sequence). The CDR3 sequence is 16 residues long. Deletions cut 0 bases from V and 7 bases from J, with 16 bases between. CDR3 bases: TGCAGTGCTAGAGATGCGGCGGCCGGGGGGAATTCACCCCTCCACTTT. Protein product: CSARDAAAGGNSPLHF.

This clonotype was recorded at least ten times. The rearrangement uses TRBV11-2 and TRBJ2-1, with TRBD2 identical over 10 bases. Trimming took 5 bases from V and 4 from J; bases not matched to a gene: 2. Germline loops: CDR1 SGHAT, CDR2 FQNNGV. The CDR3 is made up of 14 amino acids. CDR3 amino acids: CASSPTSGYNEQFF. CDR3 in DNA: TGTGCCAGCAGCCCGACTAGCGGGTACAATGAGCAGTTCTTC. The whole variable domain, filled in from reference TRBV11-2 and TRBJ2-1, reads EAGVAQSPRYKIIEKRQSVAFWCNPISGHATLYWYQQILGQGPKLLIQFQNNGVVDDSQLPKDRFSAERLKGVDSTLKIQPAKLEDSAVYLCASSPTSGYNEQFFGPGTRLTVL.

This clonotype has a single count. The chain uses TRBV20-1 and TRBJ2-5; 8 bases line up with TRBD2. CDR1 is DFQATT and CDR2 is SNEGSKA in the germline V gene (reference sequence). The CDR3 spans 15 residues. V dropped 6 bases and J dropped 11; count of bases not matched to a gene: 20. The CDR3 nucleotides read TGCAGTGCCACCAGAAGCGGGAGAATGACCGATGAGCAGTACTTC. Protein: CSATRSGRMTDEQYF.

This clonotype was recorded a few times. The chain carries TRBV10-3 and TRBJ1-5; D is ambiguous. Between the trimmed V and J ends, which lost 0 bases and 7 bases, there was a span of 19 bases. This CDR3 is 17 amino acids long. Germline lookup yields CDR1 ENHRY and CDR2 SYGVKD. This chain's CDR3 is CAISESFDREDRQPQHF. The CDR3 DNA sequence: TGTGCCATCAGTGAGTCGTTCGATAGGGAGGATAGACAGCCCCAGCATTTT.

The chain has TRBV7-9 and TRBJ1-2; unclear D gene. There are 14 residues in the CDR3. CDR1 and CDR2 (germline): SEHNR, FQNEAQ (reference sequence). Trimming took 0 bases from V and 5 from J, leaving 10 bases between them. The CDR3 here is CASSLATNSYGYTF. The CDR3, as DNA: TGTGCCAGCAGCTTAGCGACAAACTCTTATGGCTACACCTTC.

This clonotype was counted a few times. The chain couples TRBV27 to TRBJ2-5; perhaps TRBD1 as D (5 bases). This CDR3 has 13 residues. V lost 4 bases and J lost 1, with 7 bases in between. Germline-derived CDR1 and CDR2 are MNHEY and SMNVEV (reference sequence). The DNA of the CDR3 is TGTGCCAGCAGTTGGGGCGGCCAAGAGACCCAGTACTTC. Encoded protein: CASSWGGQETQYF.

This clonotype was counted at least ten times. The chain has TRBV12-3 or TRBV12-4 and TRBJ2-7, with D tentatively TRBD1 (5 bases). CDR3 length equals 15 residues. Between the trimmed V and J ends, which lost 5 bases and 2 bases, there was a span of 16 bases. In DNA, the CDR3 is TGTGCCAGCAGTCCAGAACATACAGGAACCTACGAGCAGTACTTC. As protein: CASSPEHTGTYEQYF.

This clonotype came up many times. J is TRBJ2-1 and V is TRBV4-1; tentative D call: TRBD1 (6 bases). V was cut by 1 base and J by 8 bases, with 9 bases left in between. Germline values: CDR1 MGHRA, CDR2 YSYEKL. This CDR3 comprises 13 residues. CDR3 sequence (DNA): TGCGCCAGCAGCCAAGCACAGGGAGATGAGCAGTTCTTC. Translating gives CASSQAQGDEQFF.

This chain connects TRBV28 to TRBJ2-3; D not certain. This CDR3 is built from 13 residues. Germline-derived CDR1 and CDR2 are MDHEN and SYDVKM. The ends were cut back, 5 bases at V and 6 bases at J, with 12 bases in the middle. DNA for the CDR3: TGTGCCAGCAGTCTCTTCCTCGTGGATACGCAGTATTTT. Protein product: CASSLFLVDTQYF.

This clonotype was found many times. V is TRBV29-1 and J is TRBJ2-7; 8 bases align to TRBD1. Losses at the gene ends were 3 bases for V and 5 bases for J; bases not matched to a gene: 3. This CDR3 is 12 amino acids long. CDR1 SQVTM and CDR2 ANQGSEA come from the germline V gene. DNA of the CDR3: TGCAGCGTTGACGAGACAGGGGACGAGCAGTACTTC. Protein sequence: CSVDETGDEQYF.

Comments on this clonotype: A much larger clone lies a single base off, so this may be a read error. J is TRBJ2-1 and V is TRBV12-3 or TRBV12-4, with 8 nucleotides matching TRBD1. The CDR3 contains 15 residues. J was trimmed by 4 bases and V by 10 bases; bases with no gene match: 12. The CDR3 coding sequence is TGTGCCAACAGACCGGGACAGGAATTTTACAATGAGCAGTTCTTC. Protein sequence: CANRPGQEFYNEQFF.

J is TRBJ2-1 and V is TRBV20-1; D perhaps matches TRBD2 (7 bases). The better agreement between TRBJ2-7 and the DNA end casts doubt on the J call. From germline, CDR1 is DFQATT and CDR2 SNEGSKA (reference sequence). The CDR3 has 16 amino acids. This CDR3 reads CSARVGGGLSYNEQYF. The CDR3 nucleotides are TGCAGTGCTAGGGTTGGGGGGGGGCTCTCCTACAATGAGCAGTACTTC.

This clonotype was recorded many times. The rearrangement joins TRBV2 to TRBJ2-3; TRBD2 matches 7 bases. Per the germline V gene, CDR1 is SNHLY and CDR2 is FYNNEI. The ends lost 6 bases at V and 2 bases at J; junction bases unmatched: 5. This CDR3 has 14 amino acids. CDR3 coding DNA: TGTGCCAGCAGCCGGGAGGCCACCACAGATACGCAGTATTTT. This sequence encodes CASSREATTDTQYF.

This clonotype was detected only a few times. The chain carries TRBV4-2 and TRBJ2-7; 8 bases are shared with TRBD1. J gave up 1 base and V 0 bases, and 8 bases lay outside the gene matches. Per germline, CDR1 LGHNA and CDR2 YNFKEQ. The CDR3 has 17 amino acids. CDR3 amino acids: CASSQDSLGQVSYEQYF. In DNA, the CDR3 is TGTGCCAGCAGCCAAGATAGCTTGGGACAGGTTTCCTACGAGCAGTACTTC.

This clonotype was observed a handful of times. The chain uses TRBV11-2 and TRBJ2-1; TRBD2 aligns across 12 bases. This CDR3 has 16 amino acids. Trimming removed 4 bases from V and 9 bases from J; junction bases left unmatched: 10. CDR1 SGHAT and CDR2 FQNNGV come from the germline V gene. The CDR3 spells CASSSTSGRIDGEQFF. CDR3 bases: TGTGCCAGCAGCTCGACTAGCGGGAGAATTGACGGTGAGCAGTTCTTC.

This clonotype occurred a few times. The chain carries TRBV7-3 and TRBJ2-1; TRBD1 aligns across 9 bases. V was pared by 5 bases and J by 5 bases, with 4 bases of the junction left unmatched. There are 14 residues in the CDR3. Germline assignment: CDR1 SGHTA and CDR2 FQGTGA. For the CDR3, the DNA is TGTGCCAGCAGCCCAGACAGGGGGAACAATGAGCAGTTCTTC. Translated: CASSPDRGNNEQFF.

The CDR3 nucleotides read TGTGCCAGCCTATTAGGTAGGGGCTACAATGAGCAGTTCTTC. It codes for CASLLGRGYNEQFF. This chain joins TRBV12-3 or TRBV12-4 and TRBJ2-1; possibly TRBD1 for D (5 bases). Deletions cut 8 bases from V and 3 bases from J, with 14 bases between. This CDR3 comprises 14 residues.

The chain joins TRBV10-3 to TRBJ2-7; the match to TRBD2 covers 9 bases. Germline assignment: CDR1 ENHRY and CDR2 SYGVKD. The V gene end was trimmed by 3 bases and the J gene end by 1 base; junction bases not matched to a gene: 10. The CDR3 sequence is 17 residues long. The CDR3 DNA reads TGTGCCATCAGTGACCCCGGTGGCGGGAGGGGATCCTACGAGCAGTACTTC. Residues: CAISDPGGGRGSYEQYF.

This clonotype was recorded many times. V usage is TRBV12-3 or TRBV12-4 and J usage is TRBJ2-7, with 7 bases identical to TRBD2. The CDR3 length is 14 residues. The V and J ends lost 5 bases and 4 bases, in that order; junction bases with no gene match: 8. In nucleotides, the CDR3 is TGTGCCAGCAGTCAAGGTAGCGGGTTTTACGAGCAGTACTTC. Residues: CASSQGSGFYEQYF.

A few counts support this clonotype. Here the CDR3 reads CASSQDIGTGLPTYEQYF. CDR3 sequence (DNA): TGTGCCAGCAGCCAAGATATCGGGACAGGCCTGCCCACCTACGAGCAGTACTTC. The chain joins TRBV4-2 to TRBJ2-7; 8 nucleotides align to TRBD1. Trimming at V came to 0 bases and at J to 2 bases, leaving 12 bases not matched to a gene. Germline V gene data show CDR1 as LGHNA and CDR2 as YNFKEQ. The CDR3 spans 18 residues.

The chain links TRBV6-2 or TRBV6-3 to TRBJ2-3, with TRBD1 matching 7 bases. V gave up 6 bases and J gave up 2 bases; unmatched junction bases: 2. The CDR3 runs to 13 residues. Germline-derived CDR1 and CDR2 are MNHEY and SVGEGT. DNA for the CDR3: TGTGCCAGCAGGGGACAGCTCACAGATACGCAGTATTTT. Its translation: CASRGQLTDTQYF.

This clonotype has more than one count but fewer than ten. The genes are TRBV29-1 and TRBJ2-6, with D hard to call. Germline values: CDR1 SQVTM, CDR2 ANQGSEA. The V gene lost 4 bases and the J gene lost 0 bases, with 4 bases spanning the gap. The CDR3 consists of 13 residues. CDR3 sequence (DNA): TGCAGCGTTGGGGTCTCTGGGGCCAACGTCCTGACTTTC. Translation gives CSVGVSGANVLTF.